This T cell receptor (beta chain) was sequenced in a study of beta chain features in type 1 diabetes. Study-wide points: It was not settled here whether HLA type affects TCRB rearrangement. Diminished insertions and augmented deletions at VDJ junctions characterized type 1 diabetes patients. Shortening that was moderate but significant affected the TCRB CDR3s of Type 1 diabetes patients in all four CD4+ subsets.

Averaging about 100 mL, one heparinised blood draw was given by each donor. Every bit of the isolated RNA underwent reverse transcription, so sequencing read expressed TCRB transcripts. The method was immunoSEQ multiplex PCR; TCRdb's version includes in-frame clones alone and lacks a portion of them. The sample lists some 640,000 clones, about 14% occurring once. The CDR3 runs to 14 residues. Trimming pared 9 bases from V and 1 base from J, leaving 16 bases between. Germline V gene data show CDR1 as SGHNT and CDR2 as YYREEE (reference sequence). With respect to this clone: The antigen is not known.

The origin of this receptor is a man in his late teens or twenties with type 1 diabetes. V and J are TRBV5-4 and TRBJ2-5; a weak D match, TRBD1 (5 bases). The specimen was naive CD4+ T cells from blood. Here the CDR3 DNA reads TGTGCCACCACCCAGGGCGACACCCAAGAGACCCAGTACTTC. This encodes CATTQGDTQETQYF.